This TCR beta chain was recorded in a study of T cells in localized non-small cell lung cancer. The method was immunoSEQ multiplex PCR; TCRdb's version includes in-frame clones alone and lacks a portion of them. The data hold 86,000 or so clones, with approximately 84% observed a single time. The germline V gene has CDR1 SNHLY and CDR2 FYNNEI. This CDR3 is built from 15 residues. The V end was cut by 4 bases, the J end by 0 bases, with 10 bases between. The chain recombines TRBV2 with TRBJ1-5; D remains ambiguous. Sequencing used peripheral blood, obtained before any cancer treatment. The clonotype was recovered from a man aged 35 to 69 with stage I lung adenocarcinoma. The CDR3 reads CASSGGEYSNQPQHF. The CDR3 DNA reads as TGTGCCAGCAGTGGAGGCGAGTATAGCAATCAGCCCCAGCATTTT. The whole variable domain, filled in from reference TRBV2 and TRBJ1-5, reads EPEVTQTPSHQVTQMGQEVILRCVPISNHLYFYWYRQILGQKVEFLVSFYNNEISEKSEIFDDQFSVERPDGSNFTLKIRSTKLEDSAMYFCASSGGEYSNQPQHFGDGTRLSIL.